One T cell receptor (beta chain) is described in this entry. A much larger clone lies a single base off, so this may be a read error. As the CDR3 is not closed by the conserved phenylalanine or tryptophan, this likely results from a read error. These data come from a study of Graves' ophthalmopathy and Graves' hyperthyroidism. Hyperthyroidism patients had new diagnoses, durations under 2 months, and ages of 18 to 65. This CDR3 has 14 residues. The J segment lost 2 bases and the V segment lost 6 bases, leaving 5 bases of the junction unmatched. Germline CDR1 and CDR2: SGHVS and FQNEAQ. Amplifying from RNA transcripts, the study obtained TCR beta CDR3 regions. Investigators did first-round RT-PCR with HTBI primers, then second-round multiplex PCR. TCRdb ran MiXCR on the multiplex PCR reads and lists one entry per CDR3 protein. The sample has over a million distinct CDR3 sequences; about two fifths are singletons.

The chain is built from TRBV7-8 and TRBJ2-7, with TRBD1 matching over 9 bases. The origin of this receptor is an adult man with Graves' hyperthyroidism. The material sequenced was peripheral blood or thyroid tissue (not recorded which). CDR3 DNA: TGTGCCAGCAGTCAGACAGGGGGACCCTACGAGCAGTACTCC. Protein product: CASSQTGGPYEQYS.